The 17 T cell receptor beta chains below were found in one sample sequenced in a study of OX40 agonist ivuxolimab in advanced cancers. Libraries were constructed by the immunoSEQ multiplex PCR assay. The source is immuneACCESS, and TCRdb retained only in-frame sequences with V and J called. Part of the clones is not carried over; for the studies checked, unresolved V genes explain less than half of this, and the remainder is unexplained. In all, the sample holds more than 80,000 clones, and around 90% of those were seen once. Jointly, the top ten make up around 1.7% of the sample. The specimen was CD4+ or CD8+ T cells sorted from blood, collected in a trial of the OX40 agonist ivuxolimab. The origin of the receptors is an adult with an advanced solid tumor such as melanoma, head and neck, liver or kidney cancer.

This chain joins TRBV7-9 and TRBJ1-1, with D maybe TRBD1 (5 bases). Trimming removed 1 base at V and 1 base at J, with 10 bases between. This CDR3 is built from 15 residues. The germline V gene encodes CDR1 SEHNR and CDR2 FQNEAQ (reference sequence). CDR3 protein: CASSLGAGTNTEAFF. CDR3 sequence (DNA): TGTGCCAGCAGCTTAGGGGCAGGGACGAACACTGAAGCTTTCTTT. Based on the CDR3 plus reference TRBV7-9 and TRBJ1-1, the full variable domain is DTGVSQNPRHKITKRGQNVTFRCDPISEHNRLYWYRQTLGQGPEFLTYFQNEAQLEKSRLLSDRFSAERPKGSFSTLEIQRTEQGDSAMYLCASSLGAGTNTEAFFGQGTRLTVV.

The chain carries TRBV11-2 and TRBJ2-1, with TRBD2 matching 14 bases. This CDR3 is 15 amino acids long. Germline V CDR1 and CDR2: SGHAT, FQNNGV. J lost 9 bases, V lost 5 bases, and 6 bases had no gene match. The CDR3: CASSPMGLAGVEQFF. The CDR3 region has the DNA TGTGCCAGCAGCCCGATGGGACTAGCGGGAGTTGAGCAGTTCTTC.

The genes are TRBV7-2 and TRBJ2-7; 7 bases line up with TRBD1. The CDR3 has 15 residues. With V trimmed by 5 bases and J by 1 base, 8 bases remained unmatched. Per germline, CDR1 SGHTA and CDR2 FQGNSA. CDR3 DNA sequence: TGTGCCAGCAGCAAGACAGGGTCTACGTCCTACGAGCAGTACTTC. Its protein is CASSKTGSTSYEQYF.

The V call is TRBV6-5, the J call TRBJ2-7; D remains ambiguous. Germline V gene lookup returns CDR1 MNHEY and CDR2 SVGAGI. The CDR3 has 12 amino acids. V lost 8 bases to trimming and J lost 3 bases, with 11 bases between them. The CDR3 sequence: CASHSRNYEQYF. In DNA, the CDR3 is TGTGCCAGCCACTCACGGAACTACGAGCAGTACTTC.

The chain has TRBV11-3 and TRBJ2-7; 8 bases align to TRBD2. The ends lost 4 bases at V and 3 bases at J; junction bases unmatched: 5. Germline V gives CDR1 SGHNT, CDR2 YENEEA. The CDR3 length is 14 residues. Here the CDR3 reads CASSWGLVYYEQYF. CDR3 bases: TGTGCCAGCAGCTGGGGACTAGTGTACTACGAGCAGTACTTC.

Only a few counts were recorded for this clone. This chain joins TRBV6-6 and TRBJ2-3, with 7 bases aligning to TRBD1. This CDR3 has 12 residues. Germline V gene lookup returns CDR1 MNHNY and CDR2 SVGAGI (reference sequence). V dropped 8 bases and J dropped 6; count of bases not matched to a gene: 5. CDR3 region: CASGPGQDTQYF. The DNA for the CDR3 is TGTGCCAGCGGGCCGGGACAGGATACGCAGTATTTT.

V is TRBV2 and J is TRBJ1-5; D is undetermined. Germline V gives CDR1 SNHLY, CDR2 FYNNEI. V dropped 2 bases and J dropped 3 bases, with 11 bases sitting between them. The CDR3 is 15 residues long. CDR3 amino acids: CASSEWVINNQPQHF. For the CDR3, the DNA is TGTGCCAGCAGTGAATGGGTAATCAACAATCAGCCCCAGCATTTT.

The chain has TRBV7-2 and TRBJ2-7, with D unclear. Trimming took 3 bases from V and 0 from J, leaving 6 bases between them. There are 13 residues in the CDR3. Germline-derived CDR1 and CDR2 are SGHTA and FQGNSA. The CDR3 protein is CASSLISSYEQYF. The CDR3 DNA follows: TGTGCCAGCAGCTTGATAAGCTCCTACGAGCAGTACTTC. Based on the CDR3 plus reference TRBV7-2 and TRBJ2-7, the full variable domain is GAGVSQSPSNKVTEKGKDVELRCDPISGHTALYWYRQSLGQGLEFLIYFQGNSAPDKSGLPSDRFSAERTGGSVSTLTIQRTQQEDSAVYLCASSLISSYEQYFGPGTRLTVT.

The gene calls are TRBV4-1 and TRBJ1-5; 10 nucleotides match TRBD1. After removal of 0 bases from V and 5 bases from J, the junction contained 4 bases not matched to a gene. The CDR3 sequence is 16 residues long. CDR1 is MGHRA and CDR2 is YSYEKL in the germline V gene. As DNA, the CDR3 is TGCGCCAGCAGCCAAGATCGGACAGGGGGTGATCAGCCCCAGCATTTT. It encodes CASSQDRTGGDQPQHF.

The V and J genes are TRBV21-1 and TRBJ2-1; the table assigns TRBD1, which was not confirmed against the DNA. TRBV21-1 has pseudogene status. The CDR3 consists of 18 residues. CDR3 region: CASSKRVLGGVYYNEQFF. CDR3 coding DNA: TGTGCCAGCAGCAAGAGGGTTCTAGGGGGAGTTTACTACAATGAGCAGTTCTTC.

This chain joins TRBV7-9 and TRBJ1-2; D call uncertain. Germline loops: CDR1 SEHNR, CDR2 FQNEAQ (reference sequence). V lost 2 bases, J lost 3 bases, and 10 bases lay in between. The CDR3 spans 14 residues. CDR3 nucleotides: TGTGCCAGCAGCTTACAGTCTGGGCACTATGGCTACACCTTC. This encodes CASSLQSGHYGYTF.

The chain carries TRBV2 and TRBJ2-3, with TRBD2 identical over 11 bases. The trim removed 10 bases at V and 0 bases at J, leaving 12 bases unmatched. Germline lookup yields CDR1 SNHLY and CDR2 FYNNEI. The CDR3 has 17 amino acids. The CDR3 sequence: CATLLSGRAKSTDTQYF. CDR3 in DNA: TGTGCCACCTTACTTAGCGGGAGGGCTAAGAGCACAGATACGCAGTATTTT. The variable domain in full, completed from reference TRBV2 and TRBJ2-3, reads EPEVTQTPSHQVTQMGQEVILRCVPISNHLYFYWYRQILGQKVEFLVSFYNNEISEKSEIFDDQFSVERPDGSNFTLKIRSTKLEDSAMYFCATLLSGRAKSTDTQYFGPGTRLTVL.

This chain connects TRBV5-8 to TRBJ2-3, with 7 bases lining up with TRBD1. J lost 1 base, V lost 7 bases, and 3 bases had no gene match. The CDR3 length is 13 residues. Germline V gene data show CDR1 as SGHTS and CDR2 as YDEGEE. The CDR3 DNA follows: TGTGCCAGCCCCGGGACAGGCACAGATACGCAGTATTTT. Encoded protein: CASPGTGTDTQYF.

The chain employs TRBV13 and TRBJ2-4; TRBD1 or TRBD2 may be the D gene (5 bases each). The CDR3 runs to 14 residues. Germline V gene sequence: CDR1 PRHDT, CDR2 FYEKMQ (reference sequence). Deletions cut 0 bases from V and 9 bases from J, with 12 bases between. CDR3: CASSLGGTGSIQYF. The CDR3 DNA reads TGTGCCAGCAGCTTAGGAGGGACGGGGAGCATTCAGTACTTC. Filled out from reference TRBV13 and TRBJ2-4, the complete variable domain reads AAGVIQSPRHLIKEKRETATLKCYPIPRHDTVYWYQQGPGQDPQFLISFYEKMQSDKGSIPDRFSAQQFSDYHSELNMSSLELGDSALYFCASSLGGTGSIQYFGAGTRLSVL.

J is TRBJ2-3 and V is TRBV10-3; 8 bases fit TRBD1. Losses at the gene ends were 4 bases for V and 9 bases for J; bases not matched to a gene: 9. In germline, CDR1 is ENHRY, CDR2 SYGVKD. The CDR3 extends over 14 amino acids. Here the CDR3 reads CAISVGAGTGTQYF. DNA for the CDR3: TGTGCCATCAGTGTAGGAGCAGGGACAGGAACGCAGTATTTT.

Written as DNA, the CDR3 is TGTGCCAGCAGCCCGATGGGAGCGGTCGGTGAAAAACTGTTTTTT. Its protein is CASSPMGAVGEKLFF. V and J are TRBV7-9 and TRBJ1-4, with unresolved D. Trimming shortened V by 5 bases and J by 7 bases, and 17 bases separated the two germline ends. The CDR3 has 15 residues. Germline V CDR1 and CDR2: SEHNR, FQNEAQ (reference sequence).

The V and J genes are TRBV27 and TRBJ2-7; D remains unclear. CDR1 and CDR2 (germline): MNHEY, SMNVEV (reference sequence). This CDR3 is 14 amino acids long. V shed 7 bases and J shed 0 bases, with 13 bases lying between them. The CDR3 protein is CASNTRGDSYEQYF. The CDR3 DNA follows: TGTGCCAGCAATACCCGAGGAGACTCCTACGAGCAGTACTTC.